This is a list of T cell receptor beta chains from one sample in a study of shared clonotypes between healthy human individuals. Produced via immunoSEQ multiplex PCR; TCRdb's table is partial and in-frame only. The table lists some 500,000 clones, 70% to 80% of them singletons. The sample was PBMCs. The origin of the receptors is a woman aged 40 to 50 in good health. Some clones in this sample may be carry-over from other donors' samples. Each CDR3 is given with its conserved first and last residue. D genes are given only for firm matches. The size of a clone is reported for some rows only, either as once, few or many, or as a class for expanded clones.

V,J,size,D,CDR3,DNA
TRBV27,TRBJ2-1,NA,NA,CASSRVAPYNEQFF,TGTGCCAGCAGTAGGGTAGCCCCCTACAATGAGCAGTTCTTC
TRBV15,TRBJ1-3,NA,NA,CATSRDRGGNTIYF,TGTGCCACCAGCAGAGATAGGGGAGGAAACACCATATATTTT
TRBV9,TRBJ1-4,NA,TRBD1,CASSNGQANEKLFF,TGTGCCAGCAGCAACGGACAGGCAAATGAAAAACTGTTTTTT
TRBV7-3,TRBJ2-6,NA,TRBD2,CASSLKSSGTFGANVLTF,TGTGCCAGCAGCTTAAAGTCTAGCGGGACTTTTGGGGCCAACGTCCTGACTTTC
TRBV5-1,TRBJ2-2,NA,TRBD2,CASSLVSSGSSPSGELFF,TGCGCCAGCAGCTTGGTTAGTAGCGGGAGTAGTCCGTCCGGGGAGCTGTTTTTT
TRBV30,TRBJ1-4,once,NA,CAWSAAGTTNEKLFF,TGTGCCTGGAGTGCAGCAGGCACAACTAATGAAAAACTGTTTTTT
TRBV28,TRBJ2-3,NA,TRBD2,CASRSGTSGTSSTDTQYF,TGTGCCAGCAGGTCCGGGACTAGCGGGACTTCTAGCACAGATACGCAGTATTTT
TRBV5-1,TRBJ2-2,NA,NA,CASSFVRENTGELFF,TGCGCCAGCAGCTTCGTTCGGGAGAACACCGGGGAGCTGTTTTTT
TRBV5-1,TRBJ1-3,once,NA,CASSLTQTSSGNTIYF,TGCGCCAGCAGCTTGACACAGACAAGCTCTGGAAACACCATATATTTT
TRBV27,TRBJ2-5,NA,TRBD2,CASSSGTSGRETQYF,TGTGCCAGCAGTTCAGGGACTAGCGGGAGGGAGACCCAGTACTTC
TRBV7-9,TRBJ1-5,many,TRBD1,CASSLSRGPNQPQHF,TGTGCCAGCAGCTTATCGAGGGGGCCGAATCAGCCCCAGCATTTT
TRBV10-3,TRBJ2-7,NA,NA,CAISDRDSSYEQYF,TGTGCCATCAGTGACAGAGACTCCTCCTACGAGCAGTACTTC
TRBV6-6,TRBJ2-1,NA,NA,CASSYQVATEQFF,TGTGCCAGCAGTTACCAGGTGGCTACCGAGCAGTTCTTC
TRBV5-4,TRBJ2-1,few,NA,CASSLEQYNEQFF,TGTGCCAGCAGCTTGGAGCAGTACAATGAGCAGTTCTTC
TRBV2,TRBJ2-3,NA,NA,CASSEASDTQYF,TGTGCCAGCAGTGAAGCTTCCGATACGCAGTATTTT
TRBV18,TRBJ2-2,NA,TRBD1,CASSRGTGNTGELFF,TGTGCCAGCTCACGTGGGACAGGGAACACCGGGGAGCTGTTTTTT
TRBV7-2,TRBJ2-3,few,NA,CASSLAWSTDTQYF,TGTGCCAGCAGCTTAGCCTGGAGCACAGATACGCAGTATTTT
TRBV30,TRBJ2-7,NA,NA,CAWSVFRTGSPDEQYF,TGTGCCTGGAGTGTTTTTCGGACTGGTTCCCCGGACGAGCAGTACTTC
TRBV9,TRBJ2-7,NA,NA,CASSVGEPNEQYF,TGTGCCAGCAGCGTAGGGGAACCCAACGAGCAGTACTTC
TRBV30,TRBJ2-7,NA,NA,CAWGGDSYEQYF,TGTGCCTGGGGGGGCGACTCCTACGAGCAGTACTTC
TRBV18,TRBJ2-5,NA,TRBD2,CASSRSAGEETQYF,TGTGCCAGCTCACGAAGTGCGGGAGAAGAGACCCAGTACTTC
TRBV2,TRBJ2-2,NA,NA,CASSESAGELFF,TGTGCCAGCAGTGAAAGTGCCGGGGAGCTGTTTTTT
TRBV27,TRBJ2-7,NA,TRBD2,CASSLLTGRAIHEQYF,TGTGCCAGCAGTTTATTAACCGGGAGGGCCATCCACGAGCAGTACTTC
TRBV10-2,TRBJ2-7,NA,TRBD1,CASLDRRGSYEQYF,TGCGCCAGCCTGGACAGGAGAGGATCGTACGAGCAGTACTTC
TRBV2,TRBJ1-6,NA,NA,CASSRESSPLHF,TGTGCCAGCAGCCGAGAAAGTTCACCCCTCCACTTT
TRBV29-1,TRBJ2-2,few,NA,CSAWTNTGELFF,TGCAGCGCTTGGACGAACACCGGGGAGCTGTTTTTT
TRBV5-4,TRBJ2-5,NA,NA,CASSPAGRVETQYF,TGTGCCAGCAGCCCCGCGGGAAGGGTCGAGACCCAGTACTTC
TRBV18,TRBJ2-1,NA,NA,CASSQGTRAWNEQFF,TGTGCCAGCTCCCAAGGGACAAGGGCCTGGAATGAGCAGTTCTTC
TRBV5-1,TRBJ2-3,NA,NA,CASSSGTGVADTQYF,TGCGCCAGCAGCTCCGGGACGGGGGTGGCAGATACGCAGTATTTT
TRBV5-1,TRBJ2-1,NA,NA,CASSLGGQTYNEQFF,TGCGCCAGCAGCTTGGGCGGTCAGACCTACAATGAGCAGTTCTTC
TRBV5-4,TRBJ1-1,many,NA,CASSLLEMNTEAFF,TGTGCCAGCAGCTTGCTAGAGATGAACACTGAAGCTTTCTTT
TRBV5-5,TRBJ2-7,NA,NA,CASSLGAGKYEQYF,TGTGCCAGCAGCTTGGGGGCAGGGAAGTACGAGCAGTACTTC
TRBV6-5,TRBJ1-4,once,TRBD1,CASSGRQGSYEKLFF,TGTGCCAGCAGTGGGAGACAGGGCTCCTACGAAAAACTGTTTTTT
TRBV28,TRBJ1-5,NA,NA,CASSSHYSNQPQHF,TGTGCCAGCAGTTCCCACTATAGCAATCAGCCCCAGCATTTT
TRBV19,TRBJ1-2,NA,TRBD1,CASSPPTGGRGYTF,TGTGCCAGTAGCCCCCCTACAGGGGGCCGTGGCTACACCTTC
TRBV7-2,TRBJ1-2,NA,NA,CASSLGGSGSDYGYTF,TGTGCCAGCAGCTTAGGGGGTTCAGGATCGGACTATGGCTACACCTTC
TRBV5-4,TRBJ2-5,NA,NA,CASSLDSSETQYF,TGTGCCAGCAGCTTGGACTCTTCGGAGACCCAGTACTTC
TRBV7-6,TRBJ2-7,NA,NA,CASSLVVGYEQYF,TGTGCCAGCAGCTTAGTTGTGGGGTACGAGCAGTACTTC
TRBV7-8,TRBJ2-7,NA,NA,CASSLAQDYEQYF,TGTGCCAGCAGCTTAGCCCAGGACTACGAGCAGTACTTC
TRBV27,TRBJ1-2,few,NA,CASSLSGIWADYGYTF,TGTGCCAGCAGTTTATCGGGAATTTGGGCAGACTATGGCTACACCTTC
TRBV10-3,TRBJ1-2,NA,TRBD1,CAISGRGGSAYGYTF,TGTGCCATCAGTGGAAGAGGGGGCTCGGCCTATGGCTACACCTTC
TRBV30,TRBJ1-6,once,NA,CAWRAGIQSPLHF,TGTGCCTGGAGAGCGGGGATACAGTCACCCCTCCACTTT
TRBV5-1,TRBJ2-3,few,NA,CAGSQGSPDTDTQYF,TGCGCCGGCTCGCAAGGGAGCCCCGACACAGATACGCAGTATTTT
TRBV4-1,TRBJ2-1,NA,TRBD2,CASSQVDLGLAFGEQFF,TGCGCCAGCAGCCAAGTCGATCTGGGACTAGCGTTCGGTGAGCAGTTCTTC
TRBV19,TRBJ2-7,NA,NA,CASSIDLGRVHPEQYF,TGTGCCAGTAGTATAGATCTAGGCAGGGTCCACCCCGAGCAGTACTTC
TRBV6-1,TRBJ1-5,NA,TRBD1,CASSTGQSNQPQHF,TGTGCCAGCAGTACGGGACAGTCAAATCAGCCCCAGCATTTT
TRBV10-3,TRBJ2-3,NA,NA,CAISEGLGLVDTQYF,TGTGCCATCAGTGAAGGTTTGGGTTTAGTAGATACGCAGTATTTT
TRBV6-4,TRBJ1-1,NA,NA,CASSERSGSSVAFF,TGTGCCAGCAGTGAGAGGTCGGGAAGTTCTGTGGCTTTCTTT
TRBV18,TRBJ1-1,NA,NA,CASSPDLGQGAFF,TGTGCCAGCTCACCCGACTTGGGGCAAGGAGCTTTCTTT
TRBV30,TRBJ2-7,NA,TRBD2,CAWSPGRGEQYF,TGTGCCTGGAGTCCCGGGAGGGGCGAGCAGTACTTC